This T cell receptor beta chain derives from a study of blood T cell repertoires in COVID-19. V shed 6 bases, J shed 5 bases, and the junction held 7 bases outside the gene matches. Germline-derived CDR1 and CDR2 are SGHRS and YFSETQ. The CDR3 has 15 amino acids. Clones were sequenced by immunoSEQ multiplex PCR, and TCRdb holds only the in-frame ones, with some missing. The sample holds 280,000 or so clones, about 90% seen once. Membership in each cohort depended on participant-reported clinical history. The study recruited exposed participants who had met a COVID-19 case within 2 weeks before entry. The origin of this receptor is a woman aged 45-65 years who had been exposed to COVID-19. The sequenced sample was PBMCs or T cells enriched from blood (not recorded which). The chain couples TRBV5-1 to TRBJ2-2; 10 positions match TRBD1. CDR3 amino acids: CASTLGTGVTGELFF. The CDR3 DNA is TGCGCCAGCACCCTTGGGACAGGGGTAACCGGGGAGCTGTTTTTT.